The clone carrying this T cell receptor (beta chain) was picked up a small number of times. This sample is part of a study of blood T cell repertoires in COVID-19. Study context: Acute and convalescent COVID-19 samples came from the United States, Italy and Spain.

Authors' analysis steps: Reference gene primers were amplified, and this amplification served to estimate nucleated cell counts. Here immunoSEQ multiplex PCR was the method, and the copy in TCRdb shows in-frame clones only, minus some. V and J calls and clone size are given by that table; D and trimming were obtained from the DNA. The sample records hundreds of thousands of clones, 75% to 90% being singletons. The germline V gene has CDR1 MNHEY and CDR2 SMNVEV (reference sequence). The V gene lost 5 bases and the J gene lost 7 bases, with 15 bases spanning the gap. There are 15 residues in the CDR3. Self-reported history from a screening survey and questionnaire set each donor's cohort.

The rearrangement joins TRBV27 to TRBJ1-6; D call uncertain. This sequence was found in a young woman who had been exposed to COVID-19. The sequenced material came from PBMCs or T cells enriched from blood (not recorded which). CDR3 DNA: TGTGCCAGCAGTACCGGCCCGCAGGCAAATTCACCCCTCCACTTT. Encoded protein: CASSTGPQANSPLHF.